A single sample is the source of the 17 T cell receptor beta chains below, sequenced in a study of T cell responses to AZD1222 COVID-19 vaccine. TCRdb's table, derived via immunoSEQ multiplex PCR, lists solely in-frame clones and lacks some. The sample holds approximately 74,000 clones, over 80% seen once. The sample in question was peripheral blood, obtained on day 0 of AZD1222 vaccination. All receptors derive from an adult in good health.

This clone has a handful of counts. This rearrangement joins TRBV29-1 to TRBJ1-2; 9 nucleotides agree with TRBD1. The V gene's germline CDR1 is SQVTM and CDR2 ANQGSEA. Trimming took 7 bases from V and 6 from J; bases not matched to a gene: 9. The CDR3 is 13 amino acids. The CDR3 coding sequence is TGCAGCGCCCGGGACAGGGAAGTAAATGGCTACACCTTC. Amino acids: CSARDREVNGYTF.

CDR3 sequence (DNA): TGTGCCAGCAGTTTATTAGGCGGGAGGCAGTTCTTC. It yields the protein CASSLLGGRQFF. V is TRBV27 and J is TRBJ2-1; 7 bases agree with TRBD2. Germline V CDR1 and CDR2: MNHEY, SMNVEV (reference sequence). The J segment lost 12 bases and the V segment lost 1 base, leaving 3 bases of the junction unmatched. The CDR3 is made up of 12 amino acids.

The V and J genes are TRBV30 and TRBJ1-6, with TRBD1 as a possible D gene (6 bases). Germline CDR1 and CDR2: GTSNPN and SVGIG (reference sequence). CDR3 length equals 14 residues. Trimming left V 5 bases short and J 6 bases short, with 14 bases between. The CDR3 loop is CAWGGPATNSPLHF. The CDR3 nucleotides read TGTGCCTGGGGGGGCCCTGCGACTAATTCACCCCTCCACTTT.

The chain has TRBV5-6 and TRBJ1-2; D not certain. V shed 0 bases and J shed 4 bases, with 13 bases lying between them. Germline CDR1 and CDR2: SGHDT and YYEEEE. The CDR3 sequence is 15 residues long. In nucleotides, the CDR3 is TGTGCCAGCAGCTTGGAGTCCGCAGGTTCCTATGGCTACACCTTC. It codes for CASSLESAGSYGYTF.

The chain joins TRBV18 to TRBJ1-1; 7 nucleotides agree with TRBD1. The length of the CDR3 is 13 residues. Germline CDR1 KGHSH, CDR2 LQKENI. The ends lost 2 bases at V and 7 bases at J; junction bases unmatched: 4. CDR3 sequence: CASSPERQGEAFF. CDR3 coding DNA: TGTGCCAGCTCACCAGAGAGACAGGGTGAAGCTTTCTTT.

This sequence joins TRBV28 and TRBJ2-3, with TRBD1 matching over 8 bases. Germline V gene sequence: CDR1 MDHEN, CDR2 SYDVKM. V gave up 4 bases and J gave up 2 bases; unmatched junction bases: 11. The CDR3 contains 17 residues. The CDR3 region is CASSSTATGAHTDTQYF. The DNA for the CDR3 is TGTGCCAGCAGTTCCACCGCGACAGGGGCGCACACAGATACGCAGTATTTT. Using reference TRBV28 and TRBJ2-3 for the parts outside the CDR3, the full variable domain is DVKVTQSSRYLVKRTGEKVFLECVQDMDHENMFWYRQDPGLGLRLIYFSYDVKMKEKGDIPEGYSVSREKKERFSLILESASTNQTSMYLCASSSTATGAHTDTQYFGPGTRLTVL.

J is TRBJ1-2 and V is TRBV30; D is perhaps TRBD1 (6 bases). The V gene's germline CDR1 is GTSNPN and CDR2 SVGIG (reference sequence). This CDR3 is built from 14 residues. With 4 bases removed from V and 8 bases from J, the gap between germline ends came to 20 bases. The CDR3 coding sequence is TGTGCCTGGATACGCCGAGTGGGGGCGAGGGGCTACACCTTC. Translated: CAWIRRVGARGYTF.

This clone occurred once. The chain uses TRBV18 and TRBJ2-7; TRBD2 might be the D (5 bases). Trimming cost V 3 bases and J 4 bases, with 16 bases left between them. The CDR3 has 15 residues. CDR1 is KGHSH and CDR2 is LQKENI in the germline V gene. In DNA, the CDR3 is TGTGCCAGCTCACCGAGGGCGGAGCCAAGATACGAGCAGTACTTC. This gives the protein CASSPRAEPRYEQYF.

CDR3 in amino acids: CASSRQGFTEAFF. CDR3 nucleotide sequence: TGTGCCAGCAGCAGACAGGGATTCACTGAAGCTTTCTTT. The V and J genes are TRBV12-3 or TRBV12-4 and TRBJ1-1, with TRBD1 matching over 7 bases. After removal of 6 bases from V and 4 bases from J, the junction contained 5 bases not matched to a gene. The CDR3 spans 13 residues.

This rearrangement joins TRBV19 to TRBJ2-2, with D perhaps TRBD2 (6 bases). V shed 3 bases and J shed 1 base, with 6 bases lying between them. The CDR3 spans 14 residues. Germline CDR1 and CDR2: LNHDA and SQIVND (reference sequence). CDR3: CASSMEGNTGELFF. The CDR3 nucleotides are TGTGCCAGTAGTATGGAGGGGAACACCGGGGAGCTGTTTTTT.

The V and J genes are TRBV18 and TRBJ2-1; TRBD2 agrees at 8 bases. CDR3 length equals 17 residues. CDR1 and CDR2 from the germline V gene are KGHSH and LQKENI. The V and J ends lost 2 bases and 1 base, in that order; junction bases with no gene match: 7. The CDR3 region is CASSPVAGGVSYNEQFF. The CDR3 DNA reads as TGTGCCAGCTCACCAGTCGCGGGGGGTGTTTCCTACAATGAGCAGTTCTTC.

The J gene is TRBJ2-7, the V gene TRBV7-9, with no clear D. CDR3 length equals 14 residues. With 5 bases removed from V and 0 bases from J, the gap between germline ends came to 11 bases. Looked up from germline, CDR1 is SEHNR and CDR2 is FQNEAQ (reference sequence). The CDR3 loop reads CASSLDASSYEQYF. In DNA form, the CDR3 reads TGTGCCAGCAGCCTCGACGCAAGCTCCTACGAGCAGTACTTC.

The chain joins TRBV7-9 to TRBJ2-4, with D possibly matching TRBD1 (6 bases). This CDR3 has 14 residues. Germline CDR1 and CDR2: SEHNR and FQNEAQ (reference sequence). V lost 6 bases, J lost 9 bases, and 18 bases lay in between. For the CDR3, the DNA is TGTGCCAGCAGGGAACAGGGCCGGCAGGGCATTCAGTACTTC. Its translation: CASREQGRQGIQYF. Supplemented by reference TRBV7-9 and TRBJ2-4, the full variable domain reads DTGVSQNPRHKITKRGQNVTFRCDPISEHNRLYWYRQTLGQGPEFLTYFQNEAQLEKSRLLSDRFSAERPKGSFSTLEIQRTEQGDSAMYLCASREQGRQGIQYFGAGTRLSVL.

This clone was detected only once. This chain joins TRBV29-1 and TRBJ2-3, with 10 bases that match TRBD2. This CDR3 has 14 amino acids. V dropped 2 bases and J dropped 5; count of bases not matched to a gene: 4. Germline values: CDR1 SQVTM, CDR2 ANQGSEA. The CDR3 here is CSVESGGAGDTQYF. CDR3 nucleotides: TGCAGCGTTGAAAGCGGGGGGGCGGGAGATACGCAGTATTTT.

The chain employs TRBV12-3 or TRBV12-4 and TRBJ2-7; D is perhaps TRBD2 (6 bases). This CDR3 has 12 amino acids. Trimming shortened V by 6 bases and J by 7 bases, and 13 bases separated the two germline ends. CDR3 sequence reads: CASSLALAEQYF. The CDR3 DNA is TGTGCCAGCAGCCTAGCGCTGGCGGAGCAGTACTTC.

The gene calls are TRBV5-5 and TRBJ1-1, with TRBD1 as a possible D gene (6 bases). This CDR3 has 14 residues. V lost 3 bases and J 1 base, leaving 10 bases between the germline ends. CDR1 and CDR2 from the germline V gene are SGHKS and YYEKEE (reference sequence). The chain's CDR3 is CASSWTDQNTEAFF. In nucleotides, the CDR3 is TGTGCCAGCAGCTGGACAGACCAGAACACTGAAGCTTTCTTT.

This clone appeared a few times. The V call is TRBV5-4, the J call TRBJ2-4; 7 bases match TRBD1. The CDR3 is made up of 16 amino acids. V lost 4 bases, J lost 0 bases, and 7 bases stayed unmatched. CDR1 and CDR2 (germline): SGHNT, YYREEE (reference sequence). CDR3 DNA sequence: TGTGCCAGCAGCCTAGGGGACAGCCTAGCCAAAAACATTCAGTACTTC. Amino acid sequence: CASSLGDSLAKNIQYF.